These T cell receptor beta chains were read from a single sample in a study of T-cell memory formation after mild COVID-19. One entry per CDR3 protein results from TCRdb running MiXCR on the 5' RACE reads. The sample includes roughly 140,000 distinct CDR3 sequences, 11% to 15% of them seen just once. Sequenced sample: PBMCs or a T cell subset sorted from them (not recorded which). The receptors were sampled from an adult woman who had mild COVID-19 (a few samples of this study predate the infection). Cell type and time point are not known. Each CDR3 is given with its conserved first and last residue. Each record gives: clone size, V gene, CDR3 protein. Clone size is stated in some rows and not others, as once, few, many or a class when expanded.

clone_size: few; v_call: TRBV6-2/TRBV6-3; cdr3_aa: CASSYSPLDSISYEQYF
clone_size: -; v_call: TRBV9; cdr3_aa: CASSTAGPHNEQFF
clone_size: -; v_call: TRBV15; cdr3_aa: CATSSNRGSGANVLTF
clone_size: few; v_call: TRBV6-5; cdr3_aa: CASSYISGTGENNEQFF
clone_size: -; v_call: TRBV27; cdr3_aa: CASSLSSLSYEQYF
clone_size: many; v_call: TRBV27; cdr3_aa: CAVRAVPSLADTQYF
clone_size: many; v_call: TRBV3-1; cdr3_aa: CASSHPGQGSYEQYF
clone_size: -; v_call: TRBV3-1; cdr3_aa: CASSQEERGPSADTQYF
clone_size: many; v_call: TRBV6-6; cdr3_aa: CASTLASGKETQYF
clone_size: few; v_call: TRBV15; cdr3_aa: CATSRSVNEQFF
clone_size: few; v_call: TRBV7-9; cdr3_aa: CASSLGSADEQFF
clone_size: few; v_call: TRBV12-3/TRBV12-4; cdr3_aa: CASSDRNRGEQFF
clone_size: -; v_call: TRBV9; cdr3_aa: CASSKQGAGTDTQYF
clone_size: -; v_call: TRBV7-2; cdr3_aa: CASSFGGGAYEQYF
clone_size: -; v_call: TRBV20-1; cdr3_aa: CSARPNSFDKTNTEAFF
clone_size: -; v_call: TRBV20-1; cdr3_aa: CSARGLGSGNTIYF
clone_size: few; v_call: TRBV5-6; cdr3_aa: CASTAAGYGNYGYTF